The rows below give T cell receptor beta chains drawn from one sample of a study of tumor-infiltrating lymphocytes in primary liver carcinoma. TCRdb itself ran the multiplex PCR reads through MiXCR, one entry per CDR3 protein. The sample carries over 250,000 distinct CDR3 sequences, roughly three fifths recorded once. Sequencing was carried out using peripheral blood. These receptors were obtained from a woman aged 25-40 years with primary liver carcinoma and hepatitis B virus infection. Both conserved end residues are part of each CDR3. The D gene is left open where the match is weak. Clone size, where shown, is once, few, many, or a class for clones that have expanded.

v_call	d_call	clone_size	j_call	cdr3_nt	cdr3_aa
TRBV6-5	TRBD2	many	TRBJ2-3	TGTGCCAGCAGAAACACCGGGGGGAGAGATACGCAGTATTTT	CASRNTGGRDTQYF
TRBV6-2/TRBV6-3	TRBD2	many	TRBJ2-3	TGTGCCAGCGGGAGGGTCACAGATACGCAGTATTTT	CASGRVTDTQYF
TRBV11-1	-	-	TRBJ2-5	TGTACCAGCAGCATAGACCTCGGCCCCCAAGAGACCCAGTACTTC	CTSSIDLGPQETQYF
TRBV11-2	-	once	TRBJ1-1	TGTGCCAGCAGCTTTGGGGGGAACAGTGAAACTTTCTTT	CASSFGGNSETFF
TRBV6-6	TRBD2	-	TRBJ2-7	TGTGCCAGCAGTTCCCCCCGGACTAGGGGAGACTACGAGCAGTACTTC	CASSSPRTRGDYEQYF
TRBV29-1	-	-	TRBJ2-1	TGCAGCGTTGAATGTGGGGTGGTCAATGAGCAGTTCTTC	CSVECGVVNEQFF
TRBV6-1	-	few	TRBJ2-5	TGTGCCAGCAGTGAGTATGAAGAGACCCAGTACTTC	CASSEYEETQYF
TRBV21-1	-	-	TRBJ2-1	TGTGCCAGCTTGGCGACTAGCCTCTCGGCCTCCTACAATGAGCAGTTCTTC	CASLATSLSASYNEQFF
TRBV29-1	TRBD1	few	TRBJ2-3	TGCAGCGTAGACAGGGGACGGGCCCGCTCCACGGTTACGCAGTATTTT	CSVDRGRARSTVTQYF
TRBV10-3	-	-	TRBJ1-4	TGTGCCATCAGTGACCCCCTTGGGGAAAAACTGTTTTTT	CAISDPLGEKLFF
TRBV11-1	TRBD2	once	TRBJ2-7	TGTGCCAGCAGTATAGCGGCGGGAGGCCCTTCGGGCGGGCAGTACTTC	CASSIAAGGPSGGQYF
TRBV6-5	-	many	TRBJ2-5	TGTGCCAGCAGTTACTTCGGCTCTCGGGGTGGGACCCAGTACTTC	CASSYFGSRGGTQYF
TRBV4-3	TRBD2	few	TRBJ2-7	TGCGCCAGCAGCCAAGGGGGGACTAGCGGGGTCTACGAGCAGTACTTC	CASSQGGTSGVYEQYF
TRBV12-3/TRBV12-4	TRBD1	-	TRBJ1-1	TGTGCCAGCAGTCGGACAGGGGCTGGGACTGAAGCTTTCTTT	CASSRTGAGTEAFF
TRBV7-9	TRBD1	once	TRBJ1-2	TGTGCCAGCACCTATACAGGGGGCGAGACATATGGCTACACCTTC	CASTYTGGETYGYTF
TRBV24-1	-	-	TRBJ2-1	TGTGCCACCAGTGATCTTGCCGAACTTCACAATGAGCAGTTCTTC	CATSDLAELHNEQFF
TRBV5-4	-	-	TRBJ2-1	TGTGCCAGCACCTTGGCCGCTTTGCCATACAATGAGAAGTTCTTC	CASTLAALPYNEKFF
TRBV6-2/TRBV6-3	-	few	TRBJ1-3	TGTGCCAGCAGCCCCCCGAGGAGTCCTAACACCATATATTTT	CASSPPRSPNTIYF
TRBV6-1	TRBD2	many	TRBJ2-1	TGTGCCAGCAGCCTACTAGCGGGAGTGAACAATGAGCAGTTCTTC	CASSLLAGVNNEQFF
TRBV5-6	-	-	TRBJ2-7	TGTGACAGCAGCTTCCGGTCCCGGGCCTACGAGCAGTACTTC	CDSSFRSRAYEQYF
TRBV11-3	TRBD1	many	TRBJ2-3	TGTGCCAGCAGCTTAAACGAATTTGGGACAGGGGTAACAGATACGCAGTATTTT	CASSLNEFGTGVTDTQYF
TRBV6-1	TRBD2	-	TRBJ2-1	TGTGCCAGCAGACTAGCGGACCCCTATGAGCAGTTCTTC	CASRLADPYEQFF
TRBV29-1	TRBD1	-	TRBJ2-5	TGCAGCGGGTCGACAGGGGACGGAGCAGAGACCCAGTACTTC	CSGSTGDGAETQYF
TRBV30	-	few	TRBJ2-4	TGTGCCTGGAGTTTGGACATAGCCAAAAACATTCAGTACTTC	CAWSLDIAKNIQYF
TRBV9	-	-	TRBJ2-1	TGTGCCAGCAGCCCCCCATTGGGATACAATGAGCAGTTCTTC	CASSPPLGYNEQFF
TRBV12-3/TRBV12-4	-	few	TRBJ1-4	TGTGCCAGCAGCCACAGCTCTAATGAAAAACTGTTTTTT	CASSHSSNEKLFF
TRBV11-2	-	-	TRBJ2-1	TGTGCCAGCAGCTCACTGAGGAACTCCTACAATGAGCAGTTCTTC	CASSSLRNSYNEQFF
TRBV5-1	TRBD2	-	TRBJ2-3	TGCGCCAGCAGCTCAAGGACTAGCGGGACCCGTACCGGGGGAAATACGCAGTATTTT	CASSSRTSGTRTGGNTQYF
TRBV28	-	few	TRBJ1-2	TGTGCCAGCACCCGGGGAGGCACGGCGAACTATGGCTACACCTTC	CASTRGGTANYGYTF
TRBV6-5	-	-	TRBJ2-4	TGTGCCAGCAGTCGACTACTGTCCAAAAAGATTCAGTACTTC	CASSRLLSKKIQYF
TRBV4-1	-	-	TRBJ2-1	TGCGCCAGCAGCCAAGATCCTTCAGGGAGGTCCTACTATGAGCAGTTCTTC	CASSQDPSGRSYYEQFF
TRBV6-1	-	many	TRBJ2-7	TGTGCCGTAGCTTCCCCACCCTACTACGAGCAGTACTTC	CAVASPPYYEQYF
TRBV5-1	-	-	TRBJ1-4	TGCGCCAGCAGCCCCATTGGGGCAACTAATGAAAAACTTTTTTTT	CASSPIGATNEKLFF
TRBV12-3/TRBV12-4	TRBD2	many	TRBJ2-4	TGTGCCAGCAGTTTCGGGACTAGCGGGACCTTCGGCAAAAACATTCAGTACTTC	CASSFGTSGTFGKNIQYF
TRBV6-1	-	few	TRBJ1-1	TGTGCCAGCAGTGAAATGGTCAGGGTGGGAACTGAAGCTTTCTTT	CASSEMVRVGTEAFF
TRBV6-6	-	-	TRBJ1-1	TGTGCCAGCAGTTCGGGTAAAGCTTTCTTT	CASSSGKAFF
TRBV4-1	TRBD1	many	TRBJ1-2	TGCGCCAGCAGCCCGGGACAGGCAGTTTACTATGGCTACACCTTC	CASSPGQAVYYGYTF
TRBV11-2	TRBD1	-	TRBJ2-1	TGTGCCAGCAACGGGCCGGGACAGGACTGGGGACAATTCTTC	CASNGPGQDWGQFF
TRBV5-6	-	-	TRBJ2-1	TGTGCCAGCAGCTTATTAGCGGAAGGAATGGGCAATGAGCAGTTCTTC	CASSLLAEGMGNEQFF
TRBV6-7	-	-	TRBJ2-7	TGTGCCAGACCGACAGGAACCTACGAGCAGTACTTC	CARPTGTYEQYF
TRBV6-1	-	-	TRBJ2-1	TGTGCCAGCAGTGTACTCCCGTACGGCCGGGATGAGCAGTTCTTC	CASSVLPYGRDEQFF
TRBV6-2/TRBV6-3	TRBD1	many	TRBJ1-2	TGTGCCAGCAGTTTTGGACAGGGAGTTGGCTACACCTTC	CASSFGQGVGYTF
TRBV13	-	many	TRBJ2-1	TGTGCCAGCAGTTTAAGAGGGAGCTCCTACAATGAGCAGTTCTTC	CASSLRGSSYNEQFF
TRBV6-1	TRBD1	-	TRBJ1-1	TGTGCCAGCAGTGAAGAAGGCAGGGGGGGAGCTTTCTTT	CASSEEGRGGAFF
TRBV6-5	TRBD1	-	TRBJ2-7	TGTGCCAACAGTTACTCTTCCCCGGGACAGGGGGCCGGTGACGAGCAGTACTTC	CANSYSSPGQGAGDEQYF
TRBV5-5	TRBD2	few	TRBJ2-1	TGTGCCAGCAGCACCTACCTAGCGGGAGGAAATGAGCAGTTCTTC	CASSTYLAGGNEQFF
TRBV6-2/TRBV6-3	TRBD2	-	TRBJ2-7	TGTGCCAGCCGGACTAGCGGGACGACCGAGCAGTACTTC	CASRTSGTTEQYF
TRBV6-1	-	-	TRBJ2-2	TGTGCCAGCAGTGTCGTCGGGGAGCTGCTTTTT	CASSVVGELLF
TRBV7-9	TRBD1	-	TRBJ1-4	TGTGCCAGCAGCTTTGGGGACAGGGGCGGGGAAAAACTGTTTTTT	CASSFGDRGGEKLFF